This TCR beta chain was recovered during a study of identifying expanded T cells in peripheral blood. Findings of the study overall: Two-week clone count variance significantly increased as total template count grew. Approximately 1.2 clones differed between technical replicates, versus approximately 16 and 20 over time.

J gave up 5 bases and V 0 bases, and 9 bases lay outside the gene matches. The CDR3 length is 16 residues. Germline V gene sequence: CDR1 KGHSH, CDR2 LQKENI. In the case of this clone: Its target is unknown.

Collection occurred without any documented infections or immune events in donors. TCRdb's copy holds only in-frame clones and misses some; the assay was immunoSEQ multiplex PCR. The sample consists of 58,000 or so clones, about 83% of them appearing once. The chain combines TRBV18 with TRBJ1-1; 7 bases agree with TRBD1. Sequenced material: blood. This TCR was sampled from a person aged 18 to 75 in good health. The CDR3 region has the DNA TGTGCCAGCTCACCACCTTTCAACAGGGGTCGGACTGAAGCTTTCTTT. This codes for CASSPPFNRGRTEAFF.